Reported below is one T cell receptor beta chain. Its antigen remains unidentified. Germline is not matched at one junction end, which may reflect a read error. The sample is drawn from a study of T cells after yellow fever vaccination. For the study at large: SMART-Seq v4 Ultra Low Input handled preparation of low-cell-number fractions.

5'RACE template switching generated TCR cDNA, adding a universal primer site and UMIs. One entry per CDR3 protein, called by TCRdb with MiXCR from the 5' RACE reads. The repertoire holds around 140,000 distinct CDR3 sequences, with roughly 8% as singletons. Study conclusions and caveats: Weaker in magnitude, the secondary response showed a faster peak on day 5 versus 15. Subsequent booster samples again held most clones from primary vaccination (96% CD4, approximately 85% CD8).

The receptor comes from a man aged 30 to 45 who received the YFV17D yellow fever vaccine. This specimen consisted of CD4+ T cells sorted from PBMCs, obtained 5 days after the yellow fever booster vaccination.

The CDR3 is CASCQQGRTSTDTQYF. The DNA of the CDR3 is TGTGCCAGCTGCCAACAGGGACGGACTAGCACAGATACGCAGTATTTT. This chain links TRBV3-1 with TRBJ2-3; the D gene is possibly TRBD1 (6 bases). Germline lookup yields CDR1 LGHDT and CDR2 YNNKEL (reference sequence). The CDR3 has 16 residues.